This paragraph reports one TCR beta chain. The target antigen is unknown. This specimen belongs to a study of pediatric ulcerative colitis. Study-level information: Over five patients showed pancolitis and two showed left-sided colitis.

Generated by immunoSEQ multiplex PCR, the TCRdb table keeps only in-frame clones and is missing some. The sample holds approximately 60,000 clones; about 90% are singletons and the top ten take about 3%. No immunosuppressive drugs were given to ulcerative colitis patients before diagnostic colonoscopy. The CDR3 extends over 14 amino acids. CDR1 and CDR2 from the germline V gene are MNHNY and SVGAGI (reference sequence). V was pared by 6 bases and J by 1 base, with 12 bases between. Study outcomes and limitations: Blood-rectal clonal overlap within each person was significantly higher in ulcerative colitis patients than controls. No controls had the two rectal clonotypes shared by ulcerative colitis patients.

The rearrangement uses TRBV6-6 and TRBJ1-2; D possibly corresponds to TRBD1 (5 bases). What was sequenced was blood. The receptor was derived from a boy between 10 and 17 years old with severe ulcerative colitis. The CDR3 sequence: CASSQEGINYGYTF. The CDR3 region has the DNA TGTGCCAGCAGCCAGGAGGGGATTAACTATGGCTACACCTTC.